These 4 T cell receptor beta chains originate from one sample sequenced in a study of blood T cell repertoires in COVID-19. The table came from immunoSEQ multiplex PCR; TCRdb's copy has only in-frame clones and leaves some out. The table records 50,000 to 70,000 clones, 88% of them present only once. Material: peripheral blood. These receptors were collected from a man between 60 and 75 years old with acute or convalescent COVID-19.

This chain joins TRBV7-3 and TRBJ2-1; TRBD2 matches at 7 bases. Trimming cost V 3 bases and J 4 bases; bases outside gene matches: 6. Germline CDR1 and CDR2: SGHTA and FQGTGA. The CDR3 runs 15 residues. Here the CDR3 reads CASSLGLAAYNEQFF. Written as DNA, the CDR3 is TGTGCCAGCAGCTTGGGGCTAGCGGCTTACAATGAGCAGTTCTTC.

The rearrangement links TRBV5-4 to TRBJ1-4; 11 bases map to TRBD1. J was trimmed by 8 bases and V by 0 bases; bases with no gene match: 15. CDR1 and CDR2 (germline): SGHNT, YYREEE (reference sequence). This CDR3 region has 19 residues. The CDR3: CASSLAPLGQGGRREKLFF. CDR3 in DNA: TGTGCCAGCAGCTTGGCCCCTCTGGGACAGGGGGGGCGTCGAGAAAAACTGTTTTTT.

CDR3 protein: CASSLSATSKGEQFF. CDR3 nucleotide sequence: TGTGCCAGCAGCTTATCCGCGACTAGTAAAGGTGAGCAGTTCTTC. V is TRBV7-2 and J is TRBJ2-1; tentatively, D is TRBD2 (6 bases). CDR3 size: 15 residues. The ends were cut back, 2 bases at V and 9 bases at J, with 17 bases in the middle. Germline values: CDR1 SGHTA, CDR2 FQGNSA. Complete variable domain (other parts from reference TRBV7-2 and TRBJ2-1): GAGVSQSPSNKVTEKGKDVELRCDPISGHTALYWYRQSLGQGLEFLIYFQGNSAPDKSGLPSDRFSAERTGGSVSTLTIQRTQQEDSAVYLCASSLSATSKGEQFFGPGTRLTVL.

This chain joins TRBV7-3 and TRBJ2-3; possible D gene TRBD1, 6 bases. CDR1 and CDR2 from the germline V gene are SGHTA and FQGTGA. This CDR3 region has 15 residues. Trimming shortened V by 5 bases and J by 0 bases, and 12 bases separated the two germline ends. The CDR3 DNA sequence: TGTGCCAGCAGCCAAGGGGGAGCAAGCACAGATACGCAGTATTTT. The encoded protein is CASSQGGASTDTQYF. Looking up the rest from reference TRBV7-3 and TRBJ2-3 gives the full variable domain: GAGVSQTPSNKVTEKGKYVELRCDPISGHTALYWYRQSLGQGPEFLIYFQGTGAADDSGLPNDRFFAVRPEGSVSTLKIQRTERGDSAVYLCASSQGGASTDTQYFGPGTRLTVL.